The clone carrying this T cell receptor beta chain occurred a few times. What it binds is not known. All of the isolated RNA was reverse transcribed, so expressed TCRB transcripts were sequenced. TCRdb's table, derived via immunoSEQ multiplex PCR, lists solely in-frame clones and lacks some. The sample holds some 150,000 clones, less than 10% seen once. The data derive from a study of beta chain features in type 1 diabetes. Germline V gene data show CDR1 as SGHTA and CDR2 as FQGNSA. This CDR3 comprises 15 residues. The ends lost 5 bases at V and 7 bases at J; junction bases unmatched: 8. Study-level findings and limits: Among type 1 diabetes patients, VDJ junctions had fewer insertions and more deletions. Shorter templates might be favored by PCR, and equally so in patients and in controls. cDNA-based sequencing might over-represent cells highly expressing TCR.

Researchers reported sorting CD4+ naive, central memory, regulatory and stem cell-like memory cells via CD45RO/CCR7/CD25/CD127/CD95/CD27. The sequenced sample consisted of central memory CD4+ T cells from blood. The rearrangement joins TRBV7-2 to TRBJ1-6; 7 positions match TRBD1. The sequence was collected from a woman aged 40 to 50 in good health. The DNA of the CDR3 is TGTGCCAGCAGCCACGGGACAGCAGGGAATTCACCCCTCCACTTT. It yields the protein CASSHGTAGNSPLHF.